A single TCR beta chain is shown here with its context. Its specificity is unknown. A read error is likely, as this CDR3 ends without the conserved phenylalanine or tryptophan. Per the study methods: Across clinicopathological groups, CDR3 differences served as the basis for building a distant-metastasis classifier for papillary thyroid cancer. Using MiXCR, TCRdb reanalyzed the PCR reads. The V and J calls, along with clone size, are taken from TCRdb and not from the paper's own processing. This table holds some 40,000 clones, roughly 19% found once. These data are taken from a study of metastatic and nonmetastatic thyroid tumors. Overall study: Comparative analysis of repertoires was undertaken across blood and tumor or nodule tissue obtained from malignant and benign thyroid patients.

Germline loops: CDR1 SGHRS, CDR2 YFSETQ. This CDR3 region has 14 residues. Among the patients, none had received any treatment before thyroid surgery. Whole-study results and caveats: Malignant tumors reportedly showed significantly higher TCR beta diversity than benign nodules in both blood and tumor.

The V gene is TRBV5-1, the J gene TRBJ1-2; tentatively, D is TRBD1 (5 bases). Specimen: blood. The receptor was isolated from a female donor with papillary thyroid cancer or a benign thyroid nodule (not recorded which). Some clones in this sample may be carry-over from other donors' samples. CDR3 loop: CASRQQENILGYTL. The CDR3 nucleotides are TGCGCAAGCAGGCAACAGGAGAACATTCTTGGCTACACCTTG.